Below are 30 T cell receptor beta chains sequenced from a single sample in a study of T-cell reconstitution after alpha-beta-depleted transplantation in children. The library targeted TCRbeta and was prepared with unique molecular identifiers. TCRdb called the PCR reads again in MiXCR, with one record for every CDR3 protein. The sample has over 550,000 distinct CDR3 sequences, 10% seen once. Sequencing used PBMCs from the stem cell graft donor, obtained from the stem cell graft. The receptors were sampled from a human donor who donated a stem cell graft to a child with acute myeloid leukemia.

This clonotype was recorded a few times. The chain employs TRBV7-2 and TRBJ1-2, with 9 nucleotides matching TRBD1. Germline V lookup: CDR1 SGHTA, CDR2 FQGNSA. The CDR3 sequence is 14 residues long. V was clipped by 1 base and J by 6 bases; unmatched bases: 3. DNA for the CDR3: TGTGCCAGCAGCTTAGAGGACAGGGGACATGGCTACACCTTC. This sequence encodes CASSLEDRGHGYTF.

This chain uses TRBV13 with TRBJ2-3, with 11 bases fitting TRBD1. CDR3 length: 22 residues. V gave up 8 bases and J gave up 2 bases; unmatched junction bases: 27. The germline gives CDR1 PRHDT, CDR2 FYEKMQ (reference sequence). In DNA form, the CDR3 reads TGTGCCAGCCGCTCGGGACAGGGGGACGTTCAGGCAAAAGAGGGGCCCACAGATACGCAGTATTTT. This gives the protein CASRSGQGDVQAKEGPTDTQYF.

This sequence joins TRBV20-1 and TRBJ2-3; 7 positions agree with TRBD1. The CDR3 contains 13 residues. V trimming: 6 bases; J trimming: 6 bases; junction bases outside the gene matches: 9. Germline CDR1 is DFQATT and CDR2 is SNEGSKA (reference sequence). CDR3 region: CSATGTEPDTQYF. The CDR3 DNA reads TGCAGTGCCACCGGGACAGAACCCGATACGCAGTATTTT.

This clonotype has a handful of counts. One junction end disagrees with the germline gene, perhaps due to a read error. The rearrangement joins TRBV7-7 to TRBJ2-1; 9 positions match TRBD2. This CDR3 is 15 amino acids long. Germline values: CDR1 SSHAT, CDR2 FNYEAQ (reference sequence). The CDR3: CASSSSGDLLRKQFF. The CDR3 nucleotides read TGTGCTAGCAGCTCTAGCGGGGACCTCCTAAGGAAGCAGTTCTTC.

This clonotype was counted ten times or more. The chain is built from TRBV14 and TRBJ2-1; TRBD2 might be the D (6 bases). The CDR3 consists of 15 residues. Germline lookup yields CDR1 SGHDN and CDR2 FVKESK. V shed 3 bases and J shed 6 bases, with 15 bases lying between them. CDR3 loop: CASSQTGLGGNEQFF. In nucleotides, the CDR3 is TGTGCCAGCAGCCAGACGGGATTGGGAGGCAATGAGCAGTTCTTC.

The chain combines TRBV28 with TRBJ2-7; D remains ambiguous. CDR1 MDHEN and CDR2 SYDVKM come from the germline V gene. V was shortened by 5 bases and J by 4 bases, with 18 bases between the two germline ends. The CDR3 spans 15 residues. CDR3: CASSPYGSPVYEQYF. DNA for the CDR3: TGTGCCAGCAGTCCTTACGGGTCCCCCGTGTACGAGCAGTACTTC.

This clonotype was counted at least ten times. This sequence joins TRBV10-3 and TRBJ2-1; maybe TRBD2 (6 bases). The length of the CDR3 is 14 residues. Per the germline V gene, CDR1 is ENHRY and CDR2 is SYGVKD. With 4 bases removed from V and 7 bases from J, the gap between germline ends came to 14 bases. The CDR3 DNA is TGTGCCATCAGTGGGCTAGCGAATAAGAATGAGCAGTTCTTC. The encoded protein is CAISGLANKNEQFF.

This clonotype has a count of ten or more. The chain uses TRBV20-1 and TRBJ2-5; D not certain. This CDR3 is 14 amino acids long. Between the trimmed V and J ends, which lost 6 bases and 5 bases, there was a span of 19 bases. CDR1 is DFQATT, CDR2 SNEGSKA, per germline (reference sequence). CDR3: CSAYPRAALETQYF. The CDR3 DNA reads TGCAGTGCCTACCCTCGGGCCGCCCTGGAGACCCAGTACTTC.

The V gene is TRBV9, the J gene TRBJ2-3, with 16 bases that match TRBD2. Germline V gives CDR1 SGDLS, CDR2 YYNGEE. The CDR3 extends over 18 amino acids. V shed 5 bases, J shed 4 bases, and the junction held 10 bases outside the gene matches. The CDR3 loop reads CASSTTPGLAGGADTQYF. CDR3 sequence (DNA): TGTGCCAGCAGTACCACCCCGGGACTAGCGGGGGGGGCAGATACGCAGTATTTT.

This clonotype was seen repeatedly, ten times or more. This chain connects TRBV5-1 to TRBJ2-1; possible D gene TRBD2, 6 bases. The CDR3 spans 16 residues. CDR1 is SGHRS, CDR2 YFSETQ, per germline. The ends were cut back, 2 bases at V and 7 bases at J, with 19 bases in the middle. The CDR3 region has the DNA TGCGCCAGCAGCTTAAGTAACACAGCGGGTAGGAATGAGCAGTTCTTC. This encodes CASSLSNTAGRNEQFF.

In its sample, this clonotype was seen many times. V gene TRBV7-9 combines with J gene TRBJ2-1; D may be TRBD1 or TRBD2 (6 bases each). Germline V CDR1 and CDR2: SEHNR, FQNEAQ (reference sequence). V was trimmed by 5 bases and J by 4 bases, leaving 21 bases between them. The CDR3 is 17 amino acids. The CDR3 protein is CASSQDGGTFWYNEQFF. The CDR3 nucleotides are TGTGCCAGCAGCCAGGACGGAGGGACATTTTGGTACAATGAGCAGTTCTTC.

This clonotype occurred a few times. The V and J genes are TRBV20-1 and TRBJ2-1, with 11 bases fitting TRBD2. The CDR3 consists of 18 residues. Per the germline V gene, CDR1 is DFQATT and CDR2 is SNEGSKA (reference sequence). The V segment lost 3 bases and the J segment 3 bases; nucleotides outside the gene matches: 13. This CDR3 is CSARSLGTSGTVYNEQFF. CDR3 nucleotide sequence: TGCAGTGCTAGGAGCCTCGGGACTAGCGGAACAGTCTACAATGAGCAGTTCTTC.

The gene calls are TRBV20-1 and TRBJ2-2; D may match TRBD1 or TRBD2 (6 bases each). The CDR3 extends over 18 amino acids. The germline V and J ends were trimmed by 3 bases and 3 bases, with 23 bases remaining between them. Germline V CDR1 and CDR2: DFQATT, SNEGSKA (reference sequence). The CDR3 DNA reads TGCAGTGCTAGTCCTATCATAGGGCAGGGGACTCACACCGGGGAGCTGTTTTTT. Its protein product is CSASPIIGQGTHTGELFF.

The chain joins TRBV20-1 to TRBJ2-7; perhaps D is TRBD1 or TRBD2 (6 bases each). CDR3 length: 16 residues. The germline V gene has CDR1 DFQATT and CDR2 SNEGSKA (reference sequence). Trimming shortened V by 5 bases and J by 7 bases, and 27 bases separated the two germline ends. CDR3 nucleotides: TGCAGTGCTGGAATTAGCGGAACCAAACGGGGGCTGGAGCAGTACTTC. The encoded protein is CSAGISGTKRGLEQYF.

Ten or more counts support this clonotype. For the CDR3, the DNA is TGTGCCAGCACCTCCCCCGACAGAAACATTCAGTACTTC. Its translation is CASTSPDRNIQYF. The V call is TRBV28, the J call TRBJ2-4; D possibly corresponds to TRBD1 (5 bases). This CDR3 is 13 amino acids long. V lost 7 bases and J lost 6, with 13 bases in between. The germline V gene has CDR1 MDHEN and CDR2 SYDVKM.

J is TRBJ2-3 and V is TRBV12-3 or TRBV12-4, with a possible D match to TRBD1 (6 bases). CDR3 length equals 16 residues. With 5 bases removed from V and 5 bases from J, the gap between germline ends came to 20 bases. The CDR3 coding sequence is TGTGCCAGCAGTGCTCCCGGGACAAAGGAGGTAGATACGCAGTATTTT. Its translation: CASSAPGTKEVDTQYF.

This clonotype was observed a few times. This chain uses TRBV29-1 with TRBJ2-7, with D perhaps matching TRBD2 (6 bases). Trimming removed 4 bases from V and 7 bases from J, with 23 bases in between. CDR1 SQVTM and CDR2 ANQGSEA come from the germline V gene. CDR3 length: 15 residues. The DNA of the CDR3 is TGCAGCGTTGGCCGGGGGACTCCGGGCCAGAGGGAGCAGTACTTC. It translates to CSVGRGTPGQREQYF.

The chain joins TRBV12-3 or TRBV12-4 to TRBJ2-2; 11 nucleotides agree with TRBD2. Losses at the gene ends were 6 bases for V and 0 bases for J; bases not matched to a gene: 6. CDR3 length: 17 amino acids. The CDR3: CASRYRLAGPNTGELFF. The CDR3 region has the DNA TGTGCCAGCAGATATAGACTAGCGGGACCGAACACCGGGGAGCTGTTTTTT.

The rearrangement joins TRBV6-1 to TRBJ2-2; weak D call: TRBD2 (6 bases). CDR3 size: 14 residues. Trimming shortened V by 8 bases and J by 1 base, and 11 bases separated the two germline ends. The V gene's germline CDR1 is MNHNS and CDR2 SASEGT. CDR3 sequence: CASERDLNTGELFF. The DNA for the CDR3 is TGTGCCAGCGAGAGGGACTTGAACACCGGGGAGCTGTTTTTT.

The sample holds a few counts of this clonotype. This chain uses TRBV5-1 with TRBJ2-1; D is undetermined. The germline V gene encodes CDR1 SGHRS and CDR2 YFSETQ. V lost 0 bases and J 8 bases, leaving 12 bases between the germline ends. The CDR3 is 14 residues long. For the CDR3, the DNA is TGCGCCAGCAGCTTGGCCTGGGGTGGAGATGAGCAGTTCTTC. This gives the protein CASSLAWGGDEQFF.

This clonotype was counted a few times. The CDR3 bases are TGCGCCAGCAGCCAAGAAGCGAACCCATTGGGGGAGCAGTACTTC. Protein: CASSQEANPLGEQYF. The chain has TRBV4-3 and TRBJ2-7; D gene ambiguous. This CDR3 is 15 amino acids long. Looked up from germline, CDR1 is LGHNA and CDR2 is YSLEER. Trimming pared 0 bases from V and 7 bases from J, leaving 16 bases between.

A note on this clonotype: This clone may be a read error of a much larger clone one base away. The chain carries TRBV12-3 or TRBV12-4 and TRBJ2-1; D gene unclear. The CDR3 is 15 amino acids. The CDR3 DNA is TGTGCCAGCGGTTTCCTCCTAGACAACTACAATGAGCAGTTCTTC. It codes for CASGFLLDNYNEQFF.

This clonotype was detected only a few times. V is TRBV7-9 and J is TRBJ1-4; perhaps TRBD1 as D (5 bases). The CDR3 contains 17 residues. Germline CDR1 reads SEHNR; CDR2 reads FQNEAQ (reference sequence). V was trimmed by 5 bases and J by 4 bases, leaving 20 bases between them. CDR3 protein: CASSVTGLGGLNEKLFF. CDR3 nucleotide sequence: TGTGCCAGCAGCGTTACAGGACTCGGGGGACTTAATGAAAAACTGTTTTTT.

This clonotype was seen more than once but under ten times. V gene TRBV28 combines with J gene TRBJ2-7; D gene ambiguous. Germline V CDR1 and CDR2: MDHEN, SYDVKM. The CDR3 covers 15 residues. The V end lost 2 bases, the J end lost 5 bases, and 16 bases lay between the germline ends. This CDR3 is CASSLKATVVDEQYF. CDR3 in DNA: TGTGCCAGCAGTTTAAAGGCTACAGTTGTCGACGAGCAGTACTTC.

This clonotype was observed a few times. The chain is built from TRBV7-3 and TRBJ2-1, with TRBD1 matching over 7 bases. This CDR3 has 16 amino acids. After removal of 5 bases from V and 5 bases from J, the junction contained 12 bases not matched to a gene. Germline V gene data show CDR1 as SGHTA and CDR2 as FQGTGA. The CDR3 region is CASSPKPGQNDNEQFF. In DNA form, the CDR3 reads TGTGCCAGCAGCCCAAAACCGGGACAGAATGACAATGAGCAGTTCTTC. Full variable domain (outside the CDR3, taken from reference TRBV7-3 and TRBJ2-1): GAGVSQTPSNKVTEKGKYVELRCDPISGHTALYWYRQSLGQGPEFLIYFQGTGAADDSGLPNDRFFAVRPEGSVSTLKIQRTERGDSAVYLCASSPKPGQNDNEQFFGPGTRLTVL.

The chain carries TRBV29-1 and TRBJ2-1, with D uncertain. CDR1 is SQVTM and CDR2 is ANQGSEA in the germline V gene. The ends were cut back, 1 base at V and 0 bases at J, with 13 bases in the middle. The CDR3 sequence is 16 residues long. The CDR3 loop reads CSVEGPPESSYNEQFF. The CDR3 nucleotides read TGCAGCGTTGAAGGCCCACCTGAATCCTCCTACAATGAGCAGTTCTTC.

The rearrangement uses TRBV6-2 or TRBV6-3 and TRBJ1-5; TRBD1 might be the D (6 bases). The CDR3 has 16 amino acids. CDR1 and CDR2 from the germline V gene are MNHEY and SVGEGT. The ends were cut back, 2 bases at V and 2 bases at J, with 13 bases in the middle. The CDR3, as DNA: TGTGCCAGCAGTTACCCGGGGGGCAGCGGCAATCAGCCCCAGCATTTT. Its protein product is CASSYPGGSGNQPQHF.

This clonotype was seen repeatedly, ten times or more. Here the CDR3 DNA reads TGCAGTGCAATTCAGGGCGTCTGGTGGGAGACCCAGTACTTC. Residues: CSAIQGVWWETQYF. This chain joins TRBV20-1 and TRBJ2-5, with D possibly being TRBD1 (5 bases). V was shortened by 6 bases and J by 5 bases, with 19 bases between the two germline ends. The CDR3 extends over 14 amino acids. Germline V gene sequence: CDR1 DFQATT, CDR2 SNEGSKA (reference sequence).

This clonotype was detected ten times or more. This chain links TRBV5-1 with TRBJ1-1, with no clear D. The ends were cut back, 4 bases at V and 1 base at J, with 17 bases in the middle. The germline V gene encodes CDR1 SGHRS and CDR2 YFSETQ. This CDR3 is 16 amino acids long. In nucleotides, the CDR3 is TGCGCCAGCAGCGAAGAGGCGGCACGATCGAACACTGAAGCTTTCTTT. Translating it yields CASSEEAARSNTEAFF.

This clonotype was counted ten times or more. The CDR3 nucleotides read TGTGCCAGCAGCCAAGTGGGCAGGGGGCAGGGAGAGACCCAGTACTTC. Translating it yields CASSQVGRGQGETQYF. This chain connects TRBV14 to TRBJ2-5, with TRBD1 identical over 8 bases. V lost 1 base, J lost 4 bases, and 8 bases stayed unmatched. The CDR3 covers 16 residues. The V gene's germline CDR1 is SGHDN and CDR2 FVKESK.